One sample yielded the 26 T cell receptor beta chains listed below, sequenced in a study of spatial heterogeneity in lung cancer. TCRdb called the 5' RACE reads again in MiXCR, with one record for every CDR3 protein. Of around 41,000 distinct CDR3 sequences listed, around 7.1% are singletons. The time point: sample taken at primary tumor resection. Unsorted tumor, nontumor lung tissue or cryopreserved PBMC supplied the whole RNA. The sequencing used PBMCs, collected at surgery. The receptors come from a female donor with early-stage non-small cell lung cancer.

This clonotype appeared many times. The chain couples TRBV29-1 to TRBJ2-3; tentative D call: TRBD2 (6 bases). The CDR3 totals 15 residues. Per the germline V gene, CDR1 is SQVTM and CDR2 is ANQGSEA. With 4 bases removed from V and 3 bases from J, the gap between germline ends came to 17 bases. The CDR3 DNA follows: TGCAGCGTTGCCTATAGGGGACTGACGACAGATACGCAGTATTTT. Translating it yields CSVAYRGLTTDTQYF.

The CDR3 protein is CASSYSIRMNTEAFF. CDR3 sequence (DNA): TGTGCCAGCAGTTACTCGATCAGGATGAACACTGAAGCTTTCTTT. The chain joins TRBV6-5 to TRBJ1-1, with D unresolved. Per germline, CDR1 MNHEY and CDR2 SVGAGI. CDR3 length: 15 amino acids. The V and J ends lost 0 bases and 0 bases respectively, with 8 bases between them.

This sequence joins TRBV7-2 and TRBJ1-6, with TRBD1 as a possible D gene (5 bases). V dropped 1 base and J dropped 3 bases, with 7 bases sitting between them. Per germline, CDR1 SGHTA and CDR2 FQGNSA. The CDR3 covers 15 residues. The DNA for the CDR3 is TGTGCCAGCAGCTTAGGTGGGGGCTATAATTCACCCCTCCACTTT. Its translation: CASSLGGGYNSPLHF.

The gene calls are TRBV7-8 and TRBJ2-7; 9 bases are a match to TRBD1. This CDR3 is 15 amino acids long. V shed 5 bases, J shed 3 bases, and the junction held 8 bases outside the gene matches. Germline V gene lookup returns CDR1 SGHVS and CDR2 FQNEAQ. This chain's CDR3 is CASSPRQGGYYEQYF. CDR3 bases: TGTGCCAGCAGCCCTCGACAGGGGGGCTACTACGAGCAGTACTTC.

This clonotype was observed many times. V is TRBV7-3 and J is TRBJ2-1, with D possibly matching TRBD2 (6 bases). The CDR3 has 15 amino acids. The V gene lost 1 base and the J gene lost 4 bases, with 11 bases spanning the gap. CDR1 is SGHTA and CDR2 is FQGTGA in the germline V gene. In DNA, the CDR3 is TGTGCCAGCAGCTTAATGGGACGGGAGTACAATGAGCAGTTCTTC. It is translated as CASSLMGREYNEQFF.

This clonotype appeared a single time. Given a much more abundant clone one base away, this may be a read error. CDR3 nucleotide sequence: TGTGTCAGCAGCTCGGGACAGCCTTTCCGGGAGCAGTACTTC. Translating gives CVSSSGQPFREQYF. The chain carries TRBV13 and TRBJ2-7; TRBD1 agrees at 7 bases. The germline CDR1 and CDR2 sequences are PRHDT and FYEKMQ (reference sequence). The CDR3 covers 14 residues.

This clonotype was recorded at least ten times. The chain employs TRBV6-6 and TRBJ2-1, with D perhaps TRBD1 (6 bases). The germline CDR1 and CDR2 sequences are MNHNY and SVGAGI (reference sequence). V lost 10 bases and J 5 bases, leaving 12 bases between the germline ends. CDR3 size: 12 residues. The chain's CDR3 is CATRTENNEQFF. In DNA, the CDR3 is TGTGCCACCAGGACAGAAAACAATGAGCAGTTCTTC.

The chain carries TRBV5-8 and TRBJ2-1, with D maybe TRBD2 (5 bases). From germline, CDR1 is SGHTS and CDR2 YDEGEE. V was trimmed by 5 bases and J by 14 bases, leaving 20 bases between them. There are 13 residues in the CDR3. The CDR3 coding sequence is TGTGCCAGCAGGCACCCAGCCCGGGGTACTGAGTTCTTC. Translating gives CASRHPARGTEFF. Full variable domain (remainder filled in from reference TRBV5-8 and TRBJ2-1): EAGVTQSPTHLIKTRGQQATLRCSPISGHTSVYWYQQALGLGLQFLLWYDEGEERNRGNFPPRFSGRQFPNYSSELNVNALELEDSALYLCASRHPARGTEFFGPGTRLTVL.

This clonotype was counted many times. The chain joins TRBV7-9 to TRBJ1-1, with D uncertain. Trimming shortened V by 5 bases and J by 1 base, and 5 bases separated the two germline ends. The CDR3 is made up of 12 amino acids. Germline V CDR1 and CDR2: SEHNR, FQNEAQ (reference sequence). The CDR3, as DNA: TGTGCCAGCAGCCCCACGAACACTGAAGCTTTCTTT. As protein: CASSPTNTEAFF.

Ten or more counts support this clonotype. The chain recombines TRBV27 with TRBJ1-4; D may be TRBD1 (6 bases). With 3 bases removed from V and 5 bases from J, the gap between germline ends came to 10 bases. This CDR3 is built from 14 residues. The germline V gene has CDR1 MNHEY and CDR2 SMNVEV (reference sequence). The CDR3 is CASSFDRRNEKLFF. CDR3 in DNA: TGTGCCAGCAGTTTTGACAGGAGGAATGAAAAACTGTTTTTT.

In its sample, this clonotype was seen a few times. The J gene is TRBJ1-1, the V gene TRBV13; D is unresolved. V lost 0 bases, J lost 6 bases, and 14 bases lay in between. CDR3 length: 15 amino acids. CDR1 PRHDT and CDR2 FYEKMQ come from the germline V gene (reference sequence). For the CDR3, the DNA is TGTGCCAGCAGCTTAGGAACGAGGGTAATCGCTGAAGCTTTCTTT. This sequence encodes CASSLGTRVIAEAFF.

This clonotype appeared many times. The chain recombines TRBV12-3 or TRBV12-4 with TRBJ2-7; D might be TRBD2 (6 bases). Trimming pared 3 bases from V and 3 bases from J, leaving 12 bases between. This CDR3 contains 14 residues. The CDR3 region is CASSFVREVYEQYF. The CDR3 bases are TGTGCCAGCAGTTTTGTTAGGGAGGTCTACGAGCAGTACTTC.

This clonotype has at least ten counts. CDR3 DNA: TGCGCCAGCAGCTCCTCCCGGACCTGGGGAACAGATACGCAGTATTTT. Its translation: CASSSSRTWGTDTQYF. This chain links TRBV5-1 with TRBJ2-3; D is unresolved. Between the trimmed V and J ends, which lost 3 bases and 3 bases, there was a span of 17 bases. Germline lookup yields CDR1 SGHRS and CDR2 YFSETQ. The CDR3 contains 16 residues.

This clonotype turned up a few times. The J gene is TRBJ2-4, the V gene TRBV3-2; the D call in the table, TRBD1, was not verified against the DNA. TRBV3-2 is a recognized pseudogene. CDR3 length equals 16 residues. Here the CDR3 reads CASSQTGVGAKNIQYF. The CDR3 DNA reads TGTGCCAGCAGCCAGACAGGGGTGGGGGCCAAAAACATTCAGTACTTC.

The gene calls are TRBV18 and TRBJ1-5; D remains ambiguous. Germline values: CDR1 KGHSH, CDR2 LQKENI. The CDR3 spans 15 residues. V dropped 0 bases and J dropped 4 bases, with 10 bases sitting between them. The chain's CDR3 is CASSPPGSLNQPQHF. As DNA, the CDR3 is TGTGCCAGCTCACCACCGGGGAGCCTAAATCAGCCCCAGCATTTT.

The rearrangement uses TRBV5-1 and TRBJ1-1; weak D call: TRBD1 (6 bases). Trimming removed 4 bases at V and 3 bases at J, with 16 bases between. Germline-derived CDR1 and CDR2 are SGHRS and YFSETQ. The CDR3 has 15 amino acids. The CDR3 bases are TGCGCCAGCAGCGCCACAGGGAATCCGGACACTGAAGCTTTCTTT. Its protein is CASSATGNPDTEAFF.

In this sample, this clonotype turned up many times. The genes are TRBV28 and TRBJ2-3; 7 bases agree with TRBD2. Germline V gene data show CDR1 as MDHEN and CDR2 as SYDVKM. The CDR3 has 16 amino acids. J gave up 0 bases and V 2 bases, and 5 bases lay outside the gene matches. This chain's CDR3 is CASSLGGGPSTDTQYF. CDR3 sequence (DNA): TGTGCCAGCAGTTTAGGGGGGGGACCTAGCACAGATACGCAGTATTTT. The full variable domain, rest sourced from reference TRBV28 and TRBJ2-3, is DVKVTQSSRYLVKRTGEKVFLECVQDMDHENMFWYRQDPGLGLRLIYFSYDVKMKEKGDIPEGYSVSREKKERFSLILESASTNQTSMYLCASSLGGGPSTDTQYFGPGTRLTVL.

In its sample, this clonotype was seen a few times. The V and J genes are TRBV11-2 and TRBJ2-3; 7 bases map to TRBD2. V lost 1 base and J lost 7; bases outside the gene matches: 8. Germline V CDR1 and CDR2: SGHAT, FQNNGV. This CDR3 spans 15 amino acids. CDR3 bases: TGTGCCAGCAGCTTAGCGGGGGGAGCTTCTAATACGCAGTATTTT. This gives the protein CASSLAGGASNTQYF.

The rearrangement links TRBV30 to TRBJ1-2; no reliable D call. This CDR3 is 12 amino acids long. Germline V gene lookup returns CDR1 GTSNPN and CDR2 SVGIG (reference sequence). V lost 2 bases and J lost 6, with 10 bases in between. CDR3 residues: CAWSTHGNGYTF. The CDR3 DNA reads TGTGCCTGGAGTACCCATGGTAATGGCTACACCTTC. The whole variable domain, filled in from reference TRBV30 and TRBJ1-2, reads SQTIHQWPATLVQPVGSPLSLECTVEGTSNPNLYWYRQAAGRGLQLLFYSVGIGQISSEVPQNLSASRPQDRQFILSSKKLLLSDSGFYLCAWSTHGNGYTFGSGTRLTVV.

The chain links TRBV29-1 to TRBJ2-7; TRBD2 matches 8 bases. Germline trimming cut 4 bases from V and 3 bases from J; bases unmatched to any gene: 11. CDR1 is SQVTM and CDR2 is ANQGSEA in the germline V gene. The CDR3 consists of 15 residues. In nucleotides, the CDR3 is TGCAGCGTTGCCTTTCTAGCGGGCCCAGTCTACGAGCAGTACTTC. Its protein is CSVAFLAGPVYEQYF.

The chain joins TRBV30 to TRBJ2-1; D uncertain. Trimming cost V 2 bases and J 2 bases, with 4 bases left between them. The CDR3 totals 12 residues. CDR1 is GTSNPN and CDR2 is SVGIG in the germline V gene (reference sequence). Here the CDR3 reads CAWSKPYNEQFF. As DNA, the CDR3 is TGTGCCTGGAGTAAACCCTACAATGAGCAGTTCTTC.

This clonotype came up many times. The V and J genes are TRBV7-9 and TRBJ2-2; D unclear. This CDR3 has 16 residues. In germline, CDR1 is SEHNR, CDR2 FQNEAQ (reference sequence). V lost 4 bases and J lost 4, with 16 bases in between. The DNA of the CDR3 is TGTGCCAGCAGCTCGATGGGCAGCGAGGTCACCGGGGAGCTGTTTTTT. It specifies CASSSMGSEVTGELFF.

J is TRBJ2-5 and V is TRBV7-2; 8 bases line up with TRBD2. Germline trimming cut 5 bases from V and 1 base from J; bases unmatched to any gene: 3. The CDR3 consists of 14 residues. Germline V gene lookup returns CDR1 SGHTA and CDR2 FQGNSA. The CDR3 DNA reads as TGTGCCAGCAGCCGCGGGGGGTCCCAAGAGACCCAGTACTTC. Protein sequence: CASSRGGSQETQYF.

Many counts were recorded for this clonotype. V gene TRBV6-2 or TRBV6-3 combines with J gene TRBJ1-5; D not resolved. The CDR3 contains 12 residues. In germline, CDR1 is MNHEY, CDR2 SVGEGT. The germline V and J ends were trimmed by 6 bases and 5 bases, with 8 bases remaining between them. CDR3 protein: CASRNTDQPQHF. CDR3 nucleotide sequence: TGTGCCAGCAGAAACACAGATCAGCCCCAGCATTTT.

This clonotype has a count of ten or more. The V and J genes are TRBV29-1 and TRBJ1-3; D is unclear. CDR3 length equals 11 residues. V shed 3 bases and J shed 8 bases, with 8 bases lying between them. Germline V gene sequence: CDR1 SQVTM, CDR2 ANQGSEA. CDR3 protein: CSVDLSHTIYF. In DNA, the CDR3 is TGCAGCGTTGACCTGAGTCACACCATATATTTT.

The table lists this clonotype with a few counts. The CDR3 sequence is CASSRQGMDQETQYF. DNA of the CDR3: TGTGCCAGCAGTAGACAGGGGATGGACCAAGAGACCCAGTACTTC. The chain uses TRBV6-2 or TRBV6-3 and TRBJ2-5; TRBD1 agrees at 8 bases. The trim removed 5 bases at V and 0 bases at J, leaving 5 bases unmatched. Germline loops: CDR1 MNHEY, CDR2 SVGEGT. The CDR3 loop spans 15 amino acids.